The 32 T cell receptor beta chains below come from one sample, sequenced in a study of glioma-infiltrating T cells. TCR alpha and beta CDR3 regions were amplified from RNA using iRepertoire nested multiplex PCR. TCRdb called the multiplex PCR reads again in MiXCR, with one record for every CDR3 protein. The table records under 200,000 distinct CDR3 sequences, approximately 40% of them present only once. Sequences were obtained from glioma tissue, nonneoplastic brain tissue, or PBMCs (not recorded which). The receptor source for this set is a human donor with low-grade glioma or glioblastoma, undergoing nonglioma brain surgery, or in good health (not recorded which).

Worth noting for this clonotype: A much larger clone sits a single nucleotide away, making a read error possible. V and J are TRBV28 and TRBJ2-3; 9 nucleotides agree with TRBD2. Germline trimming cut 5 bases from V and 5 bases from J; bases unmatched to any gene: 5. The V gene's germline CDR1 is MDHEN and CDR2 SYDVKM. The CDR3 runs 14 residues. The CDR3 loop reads CASSTLAGRDTQYF. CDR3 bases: TGTGCCAGCAGTACGCTAGCGGGAAGAGATACGCAGTATTTT. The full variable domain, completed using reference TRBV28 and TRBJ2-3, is DVKVTQSSRYLVKRTGEKVFLECVQDMDHENMFWYRQDPGLGLRLIYFSYDVKMKEKGDIPEGYSVSREKKERFSLILESASTNQTSMYLCASSTLAGRDTQYFGPGTRLTVL.

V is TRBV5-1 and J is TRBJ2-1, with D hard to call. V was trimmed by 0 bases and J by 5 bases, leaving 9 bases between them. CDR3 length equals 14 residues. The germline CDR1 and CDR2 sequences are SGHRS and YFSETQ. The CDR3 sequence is CASSLGRLNNEQFF. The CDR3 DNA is TGCGCCAGCAGCTTGGGAAGACTCAACAATGAGCAGTTCTTC.

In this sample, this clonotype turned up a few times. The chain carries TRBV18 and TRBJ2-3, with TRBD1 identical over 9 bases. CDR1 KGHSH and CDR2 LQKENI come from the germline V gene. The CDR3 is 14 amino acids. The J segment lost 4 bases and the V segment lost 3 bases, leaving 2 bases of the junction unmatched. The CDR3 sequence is CASSPDRGADTQYF. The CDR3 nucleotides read TGTGCCAGCTCACCCGACAGGGGGGCAGATACGCAGTATTTT.

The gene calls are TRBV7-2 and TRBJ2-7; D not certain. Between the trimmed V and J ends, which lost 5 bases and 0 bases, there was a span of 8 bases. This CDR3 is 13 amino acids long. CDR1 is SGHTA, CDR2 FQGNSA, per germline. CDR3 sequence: CASSHETSYEQYF. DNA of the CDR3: TGTGCCAGCAGCCACGAGACCTCCTACGAGCAGTACTTC.

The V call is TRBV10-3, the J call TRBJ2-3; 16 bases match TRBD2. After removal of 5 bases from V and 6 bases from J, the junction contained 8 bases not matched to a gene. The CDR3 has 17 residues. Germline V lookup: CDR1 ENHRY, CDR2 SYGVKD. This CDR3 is CAISSGTSGRASDTQYF. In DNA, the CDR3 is TGTGCCATCAGTTCCGGGACTAGCGGGAGGGCCAGTGATACGCAGTATTTT.

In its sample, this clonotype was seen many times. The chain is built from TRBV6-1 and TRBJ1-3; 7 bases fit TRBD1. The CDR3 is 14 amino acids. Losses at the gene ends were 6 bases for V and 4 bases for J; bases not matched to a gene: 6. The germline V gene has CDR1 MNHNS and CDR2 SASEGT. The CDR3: CASRVRQGGNTIYF. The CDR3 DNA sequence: TGTGCCAGCAGAGTAAGACAGGGCGGAAACACCATATATTTT.

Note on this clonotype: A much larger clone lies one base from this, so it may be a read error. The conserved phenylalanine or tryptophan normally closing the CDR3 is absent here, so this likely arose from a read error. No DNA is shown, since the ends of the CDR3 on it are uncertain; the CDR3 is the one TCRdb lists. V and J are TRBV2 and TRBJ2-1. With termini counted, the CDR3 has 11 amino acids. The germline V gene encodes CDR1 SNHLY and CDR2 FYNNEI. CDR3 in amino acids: CASSLWAKLTR.

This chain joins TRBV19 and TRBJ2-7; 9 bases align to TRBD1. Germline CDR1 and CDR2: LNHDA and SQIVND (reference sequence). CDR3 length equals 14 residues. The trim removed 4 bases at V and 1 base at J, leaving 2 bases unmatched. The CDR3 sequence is CASSRDRESYEQYF. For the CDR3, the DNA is TGTGCCAGTAGTAGGGACAGGGAATCCTACGAGCAGTACTTC.

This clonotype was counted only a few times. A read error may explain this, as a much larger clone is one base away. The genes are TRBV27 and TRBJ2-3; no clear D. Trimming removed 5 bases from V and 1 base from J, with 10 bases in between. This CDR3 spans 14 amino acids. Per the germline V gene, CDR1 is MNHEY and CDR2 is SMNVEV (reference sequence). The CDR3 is CASSIGGRTDTQYF. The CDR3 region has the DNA TGTGCCAGCAGTATTGGCGGACGCACAGATACGCAGTATTTT.

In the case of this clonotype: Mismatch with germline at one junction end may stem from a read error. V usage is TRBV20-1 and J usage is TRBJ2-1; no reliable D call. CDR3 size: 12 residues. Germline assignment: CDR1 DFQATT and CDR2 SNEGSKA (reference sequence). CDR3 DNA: TGCATTGCTCCTCGAGCGTACAATGAGCAGTTCTTC. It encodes CIAPRAYNEQFF.

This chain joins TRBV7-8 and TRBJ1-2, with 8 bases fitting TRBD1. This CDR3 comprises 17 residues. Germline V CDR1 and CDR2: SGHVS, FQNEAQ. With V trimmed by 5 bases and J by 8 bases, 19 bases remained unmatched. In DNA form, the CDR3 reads TGTGCCAGCAGCCCTGTTGGACAGGGACTTCCACTCGGAGGCTACACCTTC. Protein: CASSPVGQGLPLGGYTF. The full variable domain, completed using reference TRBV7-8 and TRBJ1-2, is GAGVSQSPRYKVAKRGQDVALRCDPISGHVSLFWYQQALGQGPEFLTYFQNEAQLDKSGLPSDRFFAERPEGSVSTLKIQRTQQEDSAVYLCASSPVGQGLPLGGYTFGSGTRLTVV.

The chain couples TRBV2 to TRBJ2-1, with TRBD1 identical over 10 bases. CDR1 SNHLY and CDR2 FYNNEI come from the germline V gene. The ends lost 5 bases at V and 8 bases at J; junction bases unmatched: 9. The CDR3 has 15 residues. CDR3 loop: CASSQTGTGAHEQFF. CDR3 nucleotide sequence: TGTGCCAGCAGTCAAACCGGGACAGGGGCTCATGAGCAGTTCTTC. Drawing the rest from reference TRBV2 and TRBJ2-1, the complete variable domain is EPEVTQTPSHQVTQMGQEVILRCVPISNHLYFYWYRQILGQKVEFLVSFYNNEISEKSEIFDDQFSVERPDGSNFTLKIRSTKLEDSAMYFCASSQTGTGAHEQFFGPGTRLTVL.

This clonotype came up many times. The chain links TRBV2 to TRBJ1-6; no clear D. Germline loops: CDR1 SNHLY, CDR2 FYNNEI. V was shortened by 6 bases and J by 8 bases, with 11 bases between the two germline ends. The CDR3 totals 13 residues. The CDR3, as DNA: TGTGCCAGCAGCTCTGTTCTAGATTCACCCCTCCACTTT. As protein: CASSSVLDSPLHF.

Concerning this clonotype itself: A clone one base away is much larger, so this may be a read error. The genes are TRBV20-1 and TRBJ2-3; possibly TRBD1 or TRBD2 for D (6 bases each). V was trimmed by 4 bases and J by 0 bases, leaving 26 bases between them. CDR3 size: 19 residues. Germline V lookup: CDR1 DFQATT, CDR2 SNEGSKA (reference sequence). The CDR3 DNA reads TGCAGTGCTAATCCTGTAAGACTAGGGGGAGGATTAAGCACAGATACGCAGTATTTT. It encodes CSANPVRLGGGLSTDTQYF.

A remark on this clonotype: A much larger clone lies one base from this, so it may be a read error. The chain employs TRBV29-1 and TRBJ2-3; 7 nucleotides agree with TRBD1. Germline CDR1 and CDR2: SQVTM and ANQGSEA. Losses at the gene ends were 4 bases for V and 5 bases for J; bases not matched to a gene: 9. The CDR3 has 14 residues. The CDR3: CSVGGQGDGDTQYF. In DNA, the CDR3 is TGCAGCGTTGGAGGCCAGGGGGACGGAGATACGCAGTATTTT.

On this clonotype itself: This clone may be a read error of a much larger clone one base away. This CDR3 reads CASSSGIYEQYF. The CDR3 nucleotides are TGTGCCAGCAGCAGCGGGATTTACGAGCAGTACTTC. The V gene is TRBV4-2, the J gene TRBJ2-7; 7 nucleotides agree with TRBD2. The CDR3 loop spans 12 amino acids. Germline V CDR1 and CDR2: LGHNA, YNFKEQ. V was pared by 5 bases and J by 4 bases, with 2 bases of the junction left unmatched.

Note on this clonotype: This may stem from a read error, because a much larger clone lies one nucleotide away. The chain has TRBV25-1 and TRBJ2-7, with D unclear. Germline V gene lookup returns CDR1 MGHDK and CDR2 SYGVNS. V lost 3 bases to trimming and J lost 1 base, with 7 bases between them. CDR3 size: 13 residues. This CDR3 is CASSECGSYEQYF. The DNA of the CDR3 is TGTGCCAGCAGTGAGTGTGGTTCCTACGAGCAGTACTTC.

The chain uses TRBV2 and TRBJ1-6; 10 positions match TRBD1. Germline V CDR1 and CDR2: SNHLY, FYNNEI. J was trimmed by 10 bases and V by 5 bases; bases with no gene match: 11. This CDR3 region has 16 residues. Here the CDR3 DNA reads TGTGCCAGCAGTCCCGGACAGGGGGGAGGGAAGTCACCCCTCCACTTT. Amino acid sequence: CASSPGQGGGKSPLHF.

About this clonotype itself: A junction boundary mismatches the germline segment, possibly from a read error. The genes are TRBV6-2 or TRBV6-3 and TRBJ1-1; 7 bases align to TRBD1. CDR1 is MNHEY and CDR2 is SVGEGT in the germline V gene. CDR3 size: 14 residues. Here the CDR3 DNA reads TGTGCCAGAAGTTTAAAGGGGGCAAACACTGAAGCTTTCTTT. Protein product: CARSLKGANTEAFF.

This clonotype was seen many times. The DNA for the CDR3 is TGTGCCAGTAAGCGGGGAGGTGGCGATGAGCAGTTCTTC. Translating it yields CASKRGGGDEQFF. V gene TRBV19 combines with J gene TRBJ2-1, with TRBD2 matching over 7 bases. CDR3 size: 13 residues. The junction had 8 bases not matched to a gene; V was cut back by 7 bases and J by 8 bases. Per the germline V gene, CDR1 is LNHDA and CDR2 is SQIVND (reference sequence).

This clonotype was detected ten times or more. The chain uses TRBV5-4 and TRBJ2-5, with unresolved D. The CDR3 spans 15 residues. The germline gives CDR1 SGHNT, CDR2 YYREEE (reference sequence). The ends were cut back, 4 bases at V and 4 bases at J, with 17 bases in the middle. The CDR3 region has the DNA TGTGCCAGCAGCCTAACCGGCGGAGTGGCAGAGACCCAGTACTTC. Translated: CASSLTGGVAETQYF.

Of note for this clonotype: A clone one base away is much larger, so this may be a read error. CDR3 in amino acids: CASSSVRGRSNEQFF. The CDR3 DNA follows: TGTGCCAGCAGCTCAGTGAGAGGGAGAAGCAATGAGCAGTTCTTC. The chain carries TRBV7-6 and TRBJ2-1; tentative D call: TRBD2 (5 bases). Trimming removed 4 bases from V and 6 bases from J, with 16 bases in between. In germline, CDR1 is SGHVS, CDR2 FNYEAQ. The CDR3 has 15 residues.

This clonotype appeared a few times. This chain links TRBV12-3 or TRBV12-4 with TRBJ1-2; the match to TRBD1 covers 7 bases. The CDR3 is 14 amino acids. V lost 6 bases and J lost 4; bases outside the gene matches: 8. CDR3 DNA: TGTGCCAGCAGGGTAACACAGGGGAGCTATGGCTACACCTTC. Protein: CASRVTQGSYGYTF.

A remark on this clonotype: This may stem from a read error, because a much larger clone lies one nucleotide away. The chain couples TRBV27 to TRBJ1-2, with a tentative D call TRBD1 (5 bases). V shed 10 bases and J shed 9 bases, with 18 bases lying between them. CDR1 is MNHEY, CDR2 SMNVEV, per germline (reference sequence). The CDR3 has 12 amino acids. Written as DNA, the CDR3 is TGTGCCACCTGGGACGGCCTTCTTAGCTACACCTTC. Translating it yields CATWDGLLSYTF.

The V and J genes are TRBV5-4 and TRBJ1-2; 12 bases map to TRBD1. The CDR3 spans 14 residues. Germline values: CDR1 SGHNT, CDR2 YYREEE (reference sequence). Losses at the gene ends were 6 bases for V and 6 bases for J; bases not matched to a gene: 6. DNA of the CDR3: TGTGCCAGCACAATGGGACAGGGGGCGGATGGCTACACCTTC. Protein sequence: CASTMGQGADGYTF.

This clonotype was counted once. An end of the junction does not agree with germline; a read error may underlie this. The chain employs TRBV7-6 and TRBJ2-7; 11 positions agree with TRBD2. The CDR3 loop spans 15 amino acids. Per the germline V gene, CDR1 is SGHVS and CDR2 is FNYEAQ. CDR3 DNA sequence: TGCGCCAGCAAAATAGCGGGAGGGCAGACATACGAGCAGTACTTC. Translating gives CASKIAGGQTYEQYF. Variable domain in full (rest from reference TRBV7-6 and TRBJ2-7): GAGVSQSPRYKVTKRGQDVALRCDPISGHVSLYWYRQALGQGPEFLTYFNYEAQQDKSGLPNDRFSAERPEGSISTLTIQRTEQRDSAMYRCASKIAGGQTYEQYFGPGTRLTVT.

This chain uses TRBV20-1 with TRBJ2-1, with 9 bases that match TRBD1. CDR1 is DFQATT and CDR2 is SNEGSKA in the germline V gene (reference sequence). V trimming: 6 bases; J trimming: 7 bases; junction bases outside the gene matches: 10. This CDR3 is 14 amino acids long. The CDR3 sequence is CSAPLGTGFNEQFF. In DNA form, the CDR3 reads TGCAGTGCCCCCTTGGGGACAGGGTTTAATGAGCAGTTCTTC.

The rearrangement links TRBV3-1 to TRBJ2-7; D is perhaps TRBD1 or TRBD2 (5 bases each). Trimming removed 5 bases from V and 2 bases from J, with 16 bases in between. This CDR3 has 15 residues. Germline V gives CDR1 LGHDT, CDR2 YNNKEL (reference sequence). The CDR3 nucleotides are TGTGCCAGCAGCACTGTCCGGGACCCACCCTACGAGCAGTACTTC. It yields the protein CASSTVRDPPYEQYF.

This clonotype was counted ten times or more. In DNA form, the CDR3 reads TGTGCCAGCAGGGCAGGGACCTTCTACGAGCAGTACTTC. Encoded protein: CASRAGTFYEQYF. This chain uses TRBV28 with TRBJ2-7; tentatively, D is TRBD1 or TRBD2 (5 bases each). This CDR3 contains 13 residues. V was cut by 6 bases and J by 3 bases, with 12 bases left in between. The V gene's germline CDR1 is MDHEN and CDR2 SYDVKM.

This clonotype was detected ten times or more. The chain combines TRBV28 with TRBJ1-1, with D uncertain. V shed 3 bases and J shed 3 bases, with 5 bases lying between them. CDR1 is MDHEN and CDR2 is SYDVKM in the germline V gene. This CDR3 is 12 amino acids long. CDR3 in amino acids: CASSFMDTEAFF. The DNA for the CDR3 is TGTGCCAGCAGTTTCATGGACACTGAAGCTTTCTTT.

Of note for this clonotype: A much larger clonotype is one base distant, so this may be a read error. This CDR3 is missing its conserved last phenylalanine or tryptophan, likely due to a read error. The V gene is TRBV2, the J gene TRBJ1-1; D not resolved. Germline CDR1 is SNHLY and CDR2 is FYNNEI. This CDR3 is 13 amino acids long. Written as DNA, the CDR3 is TGTGCTGGCGGAGAGGAAATGAACACTGAAGCTTTCCTT. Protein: CAGGEEMNTEAFL.

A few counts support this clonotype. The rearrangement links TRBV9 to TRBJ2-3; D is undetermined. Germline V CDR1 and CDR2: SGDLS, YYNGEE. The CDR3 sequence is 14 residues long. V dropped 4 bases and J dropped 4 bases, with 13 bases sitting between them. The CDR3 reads CASSPRSQPDTQYF. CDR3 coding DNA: TGTGCCAGCAGCCCTAGGTCACAGCCAGATACGCAGTATTTT.